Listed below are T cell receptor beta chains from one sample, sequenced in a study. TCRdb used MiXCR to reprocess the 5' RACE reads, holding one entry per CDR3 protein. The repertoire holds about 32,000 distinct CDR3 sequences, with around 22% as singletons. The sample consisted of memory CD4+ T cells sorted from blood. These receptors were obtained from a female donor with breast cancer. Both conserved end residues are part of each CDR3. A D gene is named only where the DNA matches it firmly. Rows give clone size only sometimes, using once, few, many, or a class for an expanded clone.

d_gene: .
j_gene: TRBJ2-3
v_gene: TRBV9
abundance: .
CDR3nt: TGTGCCAGCAGCGTAGGACAGGGCACAGATACGCAGTATTTT
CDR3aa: CASSVGQGTDTQYF

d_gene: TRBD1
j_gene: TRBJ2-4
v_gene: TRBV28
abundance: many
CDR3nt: TGTGCCAGCAGTCCGGACAGGGGGCAAAACATTCAGTACTTC
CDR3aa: CASSPDRGQNIQYF

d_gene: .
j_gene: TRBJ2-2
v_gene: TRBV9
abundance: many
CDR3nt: TGTGCCAGCAGCGAGAACACCGGGGAGCTGTTTTTT
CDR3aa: CASSENTGELFF

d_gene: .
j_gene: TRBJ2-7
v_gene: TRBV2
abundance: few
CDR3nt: TGTGCCAGCCGGTCAGGCGAGCAGTACTTC
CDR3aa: CASRSGEQYF

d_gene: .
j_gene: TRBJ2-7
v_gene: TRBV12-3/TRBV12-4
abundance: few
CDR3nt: TGTGCCAGCAGCCGGCTCTCCTACGAGCAGTACTTC
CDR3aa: CASSRLSYEQYF

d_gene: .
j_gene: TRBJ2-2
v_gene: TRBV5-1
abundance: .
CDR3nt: TGCGCCAGCGGCCCCTACAGCGCGGACACCGGGGAGCTGTTTTTT
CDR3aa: CASGPYSADTGELFF

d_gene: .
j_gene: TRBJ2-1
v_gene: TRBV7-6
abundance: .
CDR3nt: TGTGCCAGCAGCTTATTAGGGGAGAACTACAATGAGCAGTTCTTC
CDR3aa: CASSLLGENYNEQFF

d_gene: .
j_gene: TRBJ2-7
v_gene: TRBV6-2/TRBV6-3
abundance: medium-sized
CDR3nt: TGTGCCAGCAGTTATCAGCAGTCCTCCTACGAGCAGTACTTC
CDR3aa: CASSYQQSSYEQYF

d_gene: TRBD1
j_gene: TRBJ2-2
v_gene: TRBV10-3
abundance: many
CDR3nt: TGTGCCACAACTCAGGGGGACGCGAACACCGGGGAGCTGTTTTTT
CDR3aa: CATTQGDANTGELFF

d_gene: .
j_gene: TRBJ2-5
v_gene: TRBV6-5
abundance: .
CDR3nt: TGTGCCAGCAGTTACAGTTCTAGCGCCCTCCTGGAGACCCAGTACTTC
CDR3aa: CASSYSSSALLETQYF

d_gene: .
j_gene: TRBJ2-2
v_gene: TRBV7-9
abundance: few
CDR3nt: TGTGCCAGCAGCCTGAAGGTCTACACCGGGGAGCTGTTTTTT
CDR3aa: CASSLKVYTGELFF

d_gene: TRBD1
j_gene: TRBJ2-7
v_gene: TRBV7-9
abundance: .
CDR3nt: TGTGCCAGCAACCTGGGACAGGGCGCCGAGCAGTACTTC
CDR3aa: CASNLGQGAEQYF

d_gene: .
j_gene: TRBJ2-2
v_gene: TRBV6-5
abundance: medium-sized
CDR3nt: TGTGCCAGCAGTTACGGGCTTGGCACCGGGGAGCTGTTTTTT
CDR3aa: CASSYGLGTGELFF

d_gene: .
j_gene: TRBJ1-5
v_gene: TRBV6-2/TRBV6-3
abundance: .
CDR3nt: TGTGCCAGCAGTTACGCGAACCCGAGGTCCCAGCATTTT
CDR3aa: CASSYANPRSQHF

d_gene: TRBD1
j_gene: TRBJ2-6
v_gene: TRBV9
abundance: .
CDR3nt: TGTGCCAGCAGCGCCCACAGGGGGACCGGGGCCAACGTCCTGACTTTC
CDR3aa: CASSAHRGTGANVLTF

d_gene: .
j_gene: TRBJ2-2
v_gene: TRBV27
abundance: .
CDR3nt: TGTGCCAGCAGAATGACAGGTGGCCCCGGGGAGCTGTTTTTT
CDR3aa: CASRMTGGPGELFF

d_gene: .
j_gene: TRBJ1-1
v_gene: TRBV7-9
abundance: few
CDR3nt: TGTGCCAGCAGCAACCGGGACACTAACACTGAAGCTTTCTTT
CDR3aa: CASSNRDTNTEAFF

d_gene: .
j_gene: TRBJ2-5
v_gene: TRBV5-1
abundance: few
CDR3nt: TGCGCCAGCAGCTTGGTACCCAAAGAGGAAGAGACCCAGTACTTC
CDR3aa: CASSLVPKEEETQYF

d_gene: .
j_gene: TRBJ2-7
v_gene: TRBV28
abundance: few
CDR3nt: TGTGCCAGCAGTTGGGGGGACAGTACCTCCTACGAGCAGTACTTC
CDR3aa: CASSWGDSTSYEQYF

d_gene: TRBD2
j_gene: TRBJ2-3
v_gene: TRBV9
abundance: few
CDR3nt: TGTGCCAGCAGCGGATACACTAGCGGGGGTGTCACAGATACGCAGTATTTT
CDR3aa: CASSGYTSGGVTDTQYF

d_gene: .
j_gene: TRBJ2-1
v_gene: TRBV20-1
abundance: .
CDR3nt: TGCAGTGCCCTCCCCCAGCACTCGGGCTACAACAATGAGCAGTTCTTC
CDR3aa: CSALPQHSGYNNEQFF

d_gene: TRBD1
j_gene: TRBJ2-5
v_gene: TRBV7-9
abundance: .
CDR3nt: TGTGCCAGCAGCCGCGGACAGGGGACATCCCAAGAGACCCAGTACTTC
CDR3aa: CASSRGQGTSQETQYF

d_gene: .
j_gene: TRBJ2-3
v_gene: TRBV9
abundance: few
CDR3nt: TGTGCCAGCAGCGTAGCACCCAAGAGGGCCACAGATACGCAGTATTTT
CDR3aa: CASSVAPKRATDTQYF

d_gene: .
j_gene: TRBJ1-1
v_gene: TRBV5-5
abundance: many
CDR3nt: TGTGCCAGCAGCACGACAGCCTACCGGAACACTGAAGCTTTCTTT
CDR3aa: CASSTTAYRNTEAFF

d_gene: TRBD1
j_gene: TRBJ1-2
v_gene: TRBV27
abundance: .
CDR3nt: TGTGCCAGCAGTTTGGGGACAGGGGCTGGCTACACCTTC
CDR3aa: CASSLGTGAGYTF

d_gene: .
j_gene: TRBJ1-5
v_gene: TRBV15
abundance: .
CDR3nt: TGTGCCACCAGCGGGGCCATGAATAGCAATCAGCCCCAGCATTTT
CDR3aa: CATSGAMNSNQPQHF

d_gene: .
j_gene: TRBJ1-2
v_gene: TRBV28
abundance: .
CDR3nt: TGTGCCAGCAGACACCCTAACTATGGCTACACCTTC
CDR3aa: CASRHPNYGYTF

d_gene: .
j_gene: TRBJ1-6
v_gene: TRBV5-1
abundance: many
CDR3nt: TGCGCCAGCAGCTTCGGCGGAACAGATAATTCACCCCTCCACTTT
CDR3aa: CASSFGGTDNSPLHF

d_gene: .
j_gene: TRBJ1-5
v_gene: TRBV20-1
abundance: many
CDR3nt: TGCAGTGCTAGAGATGCTTGGGACATTTCACTTAGCAATCAGCCCCAGCATTTT
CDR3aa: CSARDAWDISLSNQPQHF

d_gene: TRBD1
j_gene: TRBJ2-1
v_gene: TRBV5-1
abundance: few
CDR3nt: TGCGCCAGCAGCTTGGGTTTAGGACAGGGGTCCTACAATGAGCAGTTCTTC
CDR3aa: CASSLGLGQGSYNEQFF

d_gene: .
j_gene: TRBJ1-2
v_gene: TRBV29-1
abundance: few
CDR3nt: TGCAGCGTTGAAGATCATTTGGGGGCTCTTGGCTACACCTTC
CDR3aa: CSVEDHLGALGYTF